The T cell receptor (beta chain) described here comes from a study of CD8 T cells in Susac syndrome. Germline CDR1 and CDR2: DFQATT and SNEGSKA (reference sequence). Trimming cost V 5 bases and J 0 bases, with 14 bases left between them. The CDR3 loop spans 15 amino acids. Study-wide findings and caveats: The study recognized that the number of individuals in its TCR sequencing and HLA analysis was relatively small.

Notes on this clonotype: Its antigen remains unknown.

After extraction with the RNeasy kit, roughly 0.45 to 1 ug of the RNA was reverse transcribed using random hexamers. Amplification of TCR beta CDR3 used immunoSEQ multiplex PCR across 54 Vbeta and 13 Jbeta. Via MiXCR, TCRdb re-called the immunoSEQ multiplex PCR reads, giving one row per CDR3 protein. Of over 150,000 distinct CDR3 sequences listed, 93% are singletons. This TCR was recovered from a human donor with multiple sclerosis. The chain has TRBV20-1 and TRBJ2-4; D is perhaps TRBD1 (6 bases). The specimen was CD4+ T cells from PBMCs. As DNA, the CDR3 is TGCAGTGCTGGGCCGGGACACCTAGCCAAAAACATTCAGTACTTC. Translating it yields CSAGPGHLAKNIQYF.